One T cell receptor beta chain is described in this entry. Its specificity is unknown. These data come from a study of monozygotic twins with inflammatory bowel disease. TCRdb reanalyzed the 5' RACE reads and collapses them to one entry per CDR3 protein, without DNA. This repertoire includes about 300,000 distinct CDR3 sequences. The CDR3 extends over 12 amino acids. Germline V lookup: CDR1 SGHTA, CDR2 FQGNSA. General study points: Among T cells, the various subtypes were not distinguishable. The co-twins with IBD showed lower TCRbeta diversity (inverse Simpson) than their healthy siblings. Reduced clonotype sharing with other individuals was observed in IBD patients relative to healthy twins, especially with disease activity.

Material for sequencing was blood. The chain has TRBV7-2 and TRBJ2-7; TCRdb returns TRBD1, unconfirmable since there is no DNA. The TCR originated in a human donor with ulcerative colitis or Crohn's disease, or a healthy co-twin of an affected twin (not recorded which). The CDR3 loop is CASSPSRGKQYF.